This section outlines one TCR beta chain sequence together with its context. Its antigen is currently unknown. A roughly 2.5 ml blood sample was drawn per donor. This entry belongs to a study of monozygotic twins with inflammatory bowel disease. General study points: IBD patients shared fewer clonotypes with others than healthy twins, especially with disease activity.

Template-switch reactions added UMIs with a 6-nucleotide sample barcode. Following a re-call of the 5' RACE reads, TCRdb has one entry per CDR3 protein and lacks DNA. This repertoire includes tens of thousands of distinct CDR3 sequences. The length of the CDR3 is 15 residues. In germline, CDR1 is SQVTM, CDR2 ANQGSEA. The sequence was collected from a human donor with ulcerative colitis or Crohn's disease, or a healthy co-twin of an affected twin (not recorded which). The chain has TRBV29-1 and TRBJ1-1; TCRdb calls TRBD1, which cannot be checked without DNA. The specimen sequenced was blood. CDR3 sequence: CSIFHLDRANTEAFF. The variable domain in full, with the rest retrieved from reference TRBV29-1 and TRBJ1-1, is SAVISQKPSRDICQRGTSLTIQCQVDSQVTMMFWYRQQPGQSLTLIATANQGSEATYESGFVIDKFPISRPNLTFSTLTVSNMSPEDSSIYLCSIFHLDRANTEAFFGQGTRLTVV.